The source of this T cell receptor beta chain is a study of T cells expressing NK-cell markers. In germline, CDR1 is SGHRS, CDR2 YFSETQ. The CDR3 consists of 17 residues. TCRdb reanalyzed the 5' RACE reads, giving one entry per CDR3 protein sequence and no DNA. Its listing shows approximately 460,000 distinct CDR3 sequences. On this clonotype: The antigen is unknown.

Study-level results: Researchers report these clonotypes also headed the CD3+CD56-NKG2C+ fraction in several donors.

The receptor comes from a woman between 18 and 70 years old in good health. The chain links TRBV5-1 to TRBJ1-1; TCRdb proposes TRBD1, but this gene call is untestable without DNA. Material: blood T cells: a sorted CD56 or NKG2C T cell subset, CD4+ or CD8+ T cells, or bulk PBMC T cells (not recorded which). CDR3 loop: CASSLAAGTYMNTEAFF.